Listed here are 21 T cell receptor beta chains from one sample, sequenced in a study of shared clonotypes between healthy human individuals. The assay was immunoSEQ multiplex PCR, and TCRdb's table has in-frame clones only and misses some. This table holds some 2,000,000 clones, about 95% found once. Positively selected for CCR7, the CD45RO-negative cells used as naive CD8 cells excluded terminally differentiated effector memory CD45RA+ cells. The sample taken for sequencing was naive CD8+ T cells sorted from blood. Receptors originate from a man aged 18 to 30 in good health.

This rearrangement joins TRBV4-3 to TRBJ2-1, with D possibly being TRBD2 (6 bases). The CDR3 totals 15 residues. V lost 1 base and J 8 bases, leaving 15 bases between the germline ends. The germline gives CDR1 LGHNA, CDR2 YSLEER. CDR3 in DNA: TGCGCCAGCAGCCAAGTGTGGGGGTCGGGGGATGAGCAGTTCTTC. It specifies CASSQVWGSGDEQFF.

A note on this clone: Other nucleotide sequences in the sample specify the same CDR3. The J gene is TRBJ2-7, the V gene TRBV27; no definite D call. Germline V lookup: CDR1 MNHEY, CDR2 SMNVEV (reference sequence). V dropped 3 bases and J dropped 0 bases, with 6 bases sitting between them. CDR3 length: 13 amino acids. The CDR3 nucleotides are TGTGCCAGCAGTTTCCGTTCCTCCTACGAGCAGTACTTC. Amino acids: CASSFRSSYEQYF.

The chain combines TRBV4-1 with TRBJ2-7, with a weak D call TRBD1 (5 bases). Germline V lookup: CDR1 MGHRA, CDR2 YSYEKL. The CDR3 loop spans 14 amino acids. V was shortened by 0 bases and J by 3 bases, with 9 bases between the two germline ends. CDR3 nucleotides: TGCGCCAGCAGCCAAGACGTCCAGGGCTACGAGCAGTACTTC. It yields the protein CASSQDVQGYEQYF.

The rearrangement uses TRBV7-9 and TRBJ2-1; unclear D gene. Trimming removed 6 bases from V and 7 bases from J, with 19 bases in between. Germline CDR1 reads SEHNR; CDR2 reads FQNEAQ (reference sequence). The CDR3 contains 15 residues. The CDR3 DNA sequence: TGTGCCAGCAGGGACGCGGTGGGCCTAGGAAATGAGCAGTTCTTC. It translates to CASRDAVGLGNEQFF.

The chain is built from TRBV5-6 and TRBJ1-3; D is undetermined. Germline V gene sequence: CDR1 SGHDT, CDR2 YYEEEE. The ends were cut back, 2 bases at V and 0 bases at J, with 12 bases in the middle. The CDR3 is made up of 16 amino acids. For the CDR3, the DNA is TGTGCCAGCAGCTTCGAAGGGATCTACTCTGGAAACACCATATATTTT. Translated: CASSFEGIYSGNTIYF. Full variable domain (rest looked up from reference TRBV5-6 and TRBJ1-3): DAGVTQSPTHLIKTRGQQVTLRCSPKSGHDTVSWYQQALGQGPQFIFQYYEEEERQRGNFPDRFSGHQFPNYSSELNVNALLLGDSALYLCASSFEGIYSGNTIYFGEGSWLTVV.

V gene TRBV18 combines with J gene TRBJ1-2; possible D gene TRBD1, 5 bases. The V end was cut by 3 bases, the J end by 3 bases, with 11 bases between. CDR3 size: 14 residues. CDR1 KGHSH and CDR2 LQKENI come from the germline V gene. CDR3 protein: CASSPPGADYGYTF. The CDR3 DNA reads as TGTGCCAGCTCACCTCCCGGGGCGGACTATGGCTACACCTTC.

The rearrangement uses TRBV6-6 and TRBJ2-7, with D perhaps matching TRBD1 (6 bases). Germline V gives CDR1 MNHNY, CDR2 SVGAGI (reference sequence). The CDR3 contains 14 residues. The ends were cut back, 6 bases at V and 2 bases at J, with 14 bases in the middle. CDR3 DNA: TGTGCCAGCAGGCGGACCGGGACACCCTACGAGCAGTACTTC. Translating gives CASRRTGTPYEQYF.

The chain combines TRBV5-1 with TRBJ2-1; tentative D call: TRBD2 (6 bases). CDR1 is SGHRS, CDR2 YFSETQ, per germline. Trimming shortened V by 3 bases and J by 2 bases, and 15 bases separated the two germline ends. There are 16 residues in the CDR3. The CDR3, as DNA: TGCGCCAGCAGCTCGAGCGCCTCGGGGGCCTACAATGAGCAGTTCTTC. As protein: CASSSSASGAYNEQFF.

The rearrangement uses TRBV27 and TRBJ2-1, with TRBD2 identical over 10 bases. CDR3 length equals 15 residues. The V and J ends lost 6 bases and 3 bases, in that order; junction bases with no gene match: 5. Germline V lookup: CDR1 MNHEY, CDR2 SMNVEV (reference sequence). CDR3 bases: TGTGCCAGCAGGGGACTAGCGAACGACTACAATGAGCAGTTCTTC. This encodes CASRGLANDYNEQFF.

V usage is TRBV7-8 and J usage is TRBJ2-1, with 9 bases lining up with TRBD2. V lost 5 bases and J lost 2; bases outside the gene matches: 4. Germline-derived CDR1 and CDR2 are SGHVS and FQNEAQ. The CDR3 extends over 15 amino acids. The CDR3: CASSGTSRAYNEQFF. Written as DNA, the CDR3 is TGTGCCAGCAGCGGGACTAGCCGGGCCTACAATGAGCAGTTCTTC. Full variable domain (outside the CDR3, taken from reference TRBV7-8 and TRBJ2-1): GAGVSQSPRYKVAKRGQDVALRCDPISGHVSLFWYQQALGQGPEFLTYFQNEAQLDKSGLPSDRFFAERPEGSVSTLKIQRTQQEDSAVYLCASSGTSRAYNEQFFGPGTRLTVL.

The J gene is TRBJ1-3, the V gene TRBV2, with TRBD1 as a possible D gene (6 bases). This CDR3 has 15 amino acids. With 1 base removed from V and 4 bases from J, the gap between germline ends came to 11 bases. CDR1 is SNHLY and CDR2 is FYNNEI in the germline V gene. The CDR3 nucleotides read TGTGCCAGCAGTGAAGGTGCAGGGGCCGGAAACACCATATATTTT. Encoded protein: CASSEGAGAGNTIYF.

V gene TRBV5-1 combines with J gene TRBJ2-7; TRBD2 agrees at 10 bases. In germline, CDR1 is SGHRS, CDR2 YFSETQ. The CDR3 is 15 residues long. After removal of 0 bases from V and 3 bases from J, the junction contained 3 bases not matched to a gene. CDR3 region: CASSLVPSGSYEQYF. CDR3 sequence (DNA): TGCGCCAGCAGCTTGGTACCTAGCGGGAGCTACGAGCAGTACTTC.

The rearrangement uses TRBV28 and TRBJ2-7; the D is unclear. Germline-derived CDR1 and CDR2 are MDHEN and SYDVKM. Trimming cost V 10 bases and J 0 bases, with 10 bases left between them. This CDR3 contains 12 residues. DNA of the CDR3: TGTGCCACAACCCCGAGCTCCTACGAGCAGTACTTC. This gives the protein CATTPSSYEQYF.

The chain uses TRBV7-8 and TRBJ2-7; the D is unclear. V was shortened by 10 bases and J by 0 bases, with 19 bases between the two germline ends. The germline gives CDR1 SGHVS, CDR2 FQNEAQ. The CDR3 consists of 15 residues. The chain's CDR3 is CATQFLVGDSYEQYF. The CDR3 DNA follows: TGTGCCACCCAGTTCCTGGTAGGAGACTCCTACGAGCAGTACTTC.

CDR3 nucleotides: TGTGCCAGCAGCTTAGCGCTTGCGGGATACACCGGGGAGCTGTTTTTT. It yields the protein CASSLALAGYTGELFF. The chain combines TRBV7-2 with TRBJ2-2, with D possibly being TRBD2 (6 bases). Germline CDR1 SGHTA, CDR2 FQGNSA. Trimming took 0 bases from V and 3 from J, leaving 11 bases between them. CDR3 length: 16 amino acids.

The rearrangement links TRBV6-6 to TRBJ2-5; D is unclear. This CDR3 is 16 amino acids long. Germline V gene sequence: CDR1 MNHNY, CDR2 SVGAGI (reference sequence). The germline V and J ends were trimmed by 0 bases and 1 base, with 12 bases remaining between them. In DNA, the CDR3 is TGTGCCAGCAGTTACTCGAACCTGCCCAGCCAAGAGACCCAGTACTTC. Translating it yields CASSYSNLPSQETQYF.

The chain couples TRBV4-3 to TRBJ2-5, with D perhaps matching TRBD2 (6 bases). V shed 2 bases and J shed 4 bases, with 14 bases lying between them. Germline V gene lookup returns CDR1 LGHNA and CDR2 YSLEER. This CDR3 has 15 residues. The CDR3 sequence is CASSQYGSAGETQYF. DNA for the CDR3: TGCGCCAGCAGCCAATACGGGAGCGCAGGAGAGACCCAGTACTTC.

The V and J genes are TRBV5-4 and TRBJ1-5; perhaps TRBD1 as D (5 bases). The V gene lost 4 bases and the J gene lost 10 bases, with 12 bases spanning the gap. CDR3 length equals 12 residues. The V gene's germline CDR1 is SGHNT and CDR2 YYREEE (reference sequence). CDR3 sequence (DNA): TGTGCCAGCAGCATGGGGGAGGGACCCCAGCATTTT. Encoded protein: CASSMGEGPQHF. The entire variable domain, with the rest obtained from reference TRBV5-4 and TRBJ1-5, is as follows: ETGVTQSPTHLIKTRGQQVTLRCSSQSGHNTVSWYQQALGQGPQFIFQYYREEENGRGNFPPRFSGLQFPNYSSELNVNALELDDSALYLCASSMGEGPQHFGDGTRLSIL.

This clone was found a few times. At the DNA level, this CDR3 is encoded by other sequences in the same sample as well. V is TRBV4-1 and J is TRBJ2-7; D not resolved. The V and J ends lost 1 base and 1 base respectively, with 5 bases between them. The CDR3 runs 13 residues. Germline values: CDR1 MGHRA, CDR2 YSYEKL. CDR3 bases: TGCGCCAGCAGCCAAGGGCTGTCCTACGAGCAGTACTTC. Protein product: CASSQGLSYEQYF.

The DNA for the CDR3 is TGTGCCAGCAGCTTAGACGCCTACGAGCAGTACTTC. Residues: CASSLDAYEQYF. This chain joins TRBV7-2 and TRBJ2-7; D gene unclear. V shed 1 base and J shed 2 bases, with 3 bases lying between them. The length of the CDR3 is 12 residues. Germline V lookup: CDR1 SGHTA, CDR2 FQGNSA.

In the case of this clone: Other DNA sequences in the sample encode the same CDR3. This chain uses TRBV9 with TRBJ1-5; no clear D gene. V gave up 0 bases and J gave up 2 bases, with 6 bases separating them. The CDR3 is 14 amino acids. Looked up from germline, CDR1 is SGDLS and CDR2 is YYNGEE. CDR3 in amino acids: CASSVGGGNQPQHF. CDR3 coding DNA: TGTGCCAGCAGCGTAGGAGGCGGCAATCAGCCCCAGCATTTT.